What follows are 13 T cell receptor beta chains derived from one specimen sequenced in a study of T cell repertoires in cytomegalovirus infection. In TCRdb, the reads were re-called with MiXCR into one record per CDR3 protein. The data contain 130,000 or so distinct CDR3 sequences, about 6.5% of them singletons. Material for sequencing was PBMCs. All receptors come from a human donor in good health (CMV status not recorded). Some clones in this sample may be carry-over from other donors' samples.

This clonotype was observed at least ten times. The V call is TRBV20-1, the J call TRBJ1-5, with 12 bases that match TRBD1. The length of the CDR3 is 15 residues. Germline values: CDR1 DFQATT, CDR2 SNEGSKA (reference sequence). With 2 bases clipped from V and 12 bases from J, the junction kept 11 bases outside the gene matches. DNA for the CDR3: TGCAGTGCTAGAATTCCCGGGACAGGGGGCATCGGCCAGCATTTT. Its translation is CSARIPGTGGIGQHF.

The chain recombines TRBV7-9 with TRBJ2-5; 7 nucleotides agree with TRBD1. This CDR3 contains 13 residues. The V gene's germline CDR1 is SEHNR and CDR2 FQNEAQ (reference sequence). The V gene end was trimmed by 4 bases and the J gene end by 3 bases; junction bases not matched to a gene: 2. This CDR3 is CASSSDREETQYF. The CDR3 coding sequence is TGTGCCAGCAGCTCCGACAGGGAAGAGACCCAGTACTTC.

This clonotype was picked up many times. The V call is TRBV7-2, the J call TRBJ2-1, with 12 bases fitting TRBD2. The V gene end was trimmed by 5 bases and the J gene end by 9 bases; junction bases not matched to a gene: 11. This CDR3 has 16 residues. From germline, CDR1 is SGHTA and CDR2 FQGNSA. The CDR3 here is CASSRPGASGGGEQFF. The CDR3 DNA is TGTGCCAGCAGCAGGCCAGGGGCTAGCGGGGGGGGTGAGCAGTTCTTC.

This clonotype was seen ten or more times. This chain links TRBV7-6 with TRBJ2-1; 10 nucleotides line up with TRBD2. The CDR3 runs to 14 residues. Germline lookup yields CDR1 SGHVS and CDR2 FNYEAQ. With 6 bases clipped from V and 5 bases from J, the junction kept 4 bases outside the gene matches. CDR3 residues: CASSTGLANNEQFF. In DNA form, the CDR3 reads TGTGCCAGCAGTACGGGACTAGCGAACAATGAGCAGTTCTTC. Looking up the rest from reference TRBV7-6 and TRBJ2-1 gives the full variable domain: GAGVSQSPRYKVTKRGQDVALRCDPISGHVSLYWYRQALGQGPEFLTYFNYEAQQDKSGLPNDRFSAERPEGSISTLTIQRTEQRDSAMYRCASSTGLANNEQFFGPGTRLTVL.

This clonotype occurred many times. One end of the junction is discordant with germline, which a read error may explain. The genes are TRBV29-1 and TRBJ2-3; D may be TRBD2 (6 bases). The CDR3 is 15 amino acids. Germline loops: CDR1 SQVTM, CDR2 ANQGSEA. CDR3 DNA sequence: TGCAGCGGATCACGACCTGGAGGGAACACAGATACGCGGTATTTT. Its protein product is CSGSRPGGNTDTRYF.

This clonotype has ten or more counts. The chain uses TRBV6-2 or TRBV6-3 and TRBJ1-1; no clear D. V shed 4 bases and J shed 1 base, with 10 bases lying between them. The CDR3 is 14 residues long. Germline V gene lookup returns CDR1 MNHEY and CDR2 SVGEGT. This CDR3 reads CASSLLGGNTEAFF. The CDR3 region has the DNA TGTGCCAGCAGTTTATTGGGAGGGAACACTGAAGCTTTCTTT.

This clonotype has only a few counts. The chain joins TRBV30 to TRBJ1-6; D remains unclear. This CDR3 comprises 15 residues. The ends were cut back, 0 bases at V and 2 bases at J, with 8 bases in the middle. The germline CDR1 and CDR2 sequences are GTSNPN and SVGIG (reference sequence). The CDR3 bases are TGTGCCTGGAGTGTACCCATTGCCTATAATTCACCCCTCCACTTT. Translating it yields CAWSVPIAYNSPLHF.

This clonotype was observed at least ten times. The CDR3 loop reads CASSPFRRGAYEQYF. The CDR3 DNA reads TGTGCCAGCAGCCCCTTCCGGCGGGGGGCCTACGAGCAGTACTTC. The chain carries TRBV7-2 and TRBJ2-7, with 8 bases that match TRBD2. Germline V gives CDR1 SGHTA, CDR2 FQGNSA. This CDR3 region has 15 residues. Losses at the gene ends were 5 bases for V and 2 bases for J; bases not matched to a gene: 8.

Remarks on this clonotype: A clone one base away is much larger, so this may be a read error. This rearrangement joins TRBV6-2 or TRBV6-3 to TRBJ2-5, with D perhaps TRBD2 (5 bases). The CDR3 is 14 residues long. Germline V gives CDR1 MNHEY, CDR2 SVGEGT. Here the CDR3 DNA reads TGTGCCAGCAGTTTCGGACTGGAAGGAGAGACCCAGTGCTTC. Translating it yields CASSFGLEGETQCF.

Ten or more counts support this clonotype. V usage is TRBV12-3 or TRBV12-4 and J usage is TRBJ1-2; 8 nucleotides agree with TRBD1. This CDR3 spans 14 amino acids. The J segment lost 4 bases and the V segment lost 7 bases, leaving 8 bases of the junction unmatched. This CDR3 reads CASNRQGPFYGYTF. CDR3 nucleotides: TGTGCCAGCAACAGACAGGGGCCATTCTATGGCTACACCTTC.

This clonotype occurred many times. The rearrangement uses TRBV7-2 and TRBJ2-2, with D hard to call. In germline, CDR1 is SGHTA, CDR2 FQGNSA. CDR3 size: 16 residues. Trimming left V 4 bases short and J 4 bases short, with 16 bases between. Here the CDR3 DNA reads TGTGCCAGCAGCTACCTAGAAGGGTTTAGCACCGGGGAGCTGTTTTTT. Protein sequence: CASSYLEGFSTGELFF.

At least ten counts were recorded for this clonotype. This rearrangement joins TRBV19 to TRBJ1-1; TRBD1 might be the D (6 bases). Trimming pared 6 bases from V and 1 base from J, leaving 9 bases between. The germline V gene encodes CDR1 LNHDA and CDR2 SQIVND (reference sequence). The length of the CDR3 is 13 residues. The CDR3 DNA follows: TGTGCCAGTAGGGACAGCTCGAACACTGAAGCTTTCTTT. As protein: CASRDSSNTEAFF.

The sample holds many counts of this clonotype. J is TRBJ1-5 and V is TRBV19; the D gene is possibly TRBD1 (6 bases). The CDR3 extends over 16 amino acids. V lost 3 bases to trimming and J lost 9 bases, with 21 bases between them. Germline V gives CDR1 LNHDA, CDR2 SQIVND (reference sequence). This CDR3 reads CASSMSPQRGRLPQHF. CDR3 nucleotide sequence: TGTGCCAGTAGTATGTCCCCCCAAAGGGGGAGATTGCCCCAGCATTTT.